This T cell receptor (beta chain) originates from a study of OX40 agonist ivuxolimab in advanced cancers. Across the whole study: Ivuxolimab, an agonistic anti-OX40 (CD134) antibody, was given to patients. Administration of intravenous ivuxolimab to patients occurred every 2 weeks at 0.01 to 10 mg/kg. Study-level findings and limits: Partial responders at 0.1-3.0 mg/kg had among the lowest clonal expansion.

The V gene's germline CDR1 is MNHNS and CDR2 SASEGT. CDR3 length: 14 residues. Trimming stripped 4 bases from V and 4 bases from J, with 11 bases between. The repertoire was sequenced with immunoSEQ multiplex PCR; TCRdb's copy has only in-frame clones and lacks some. The sample shows about 54,000 clones, around 80% of them seen only once. About this clone itself: Antigen unknown.

Sequences were derived from CD4+ or CD8+ T cells sorted from blood, sampled in a trial of the OX40 agonist ivuxolimab. The chain joins TRBV6-1 to TRBJ1-5; D is uncertain. The sequence derives from an adult with an advanced solid tumor such as melanoma, head and neck, liver or kidney cancer. CDR3 nucleotide sequence: TGTGCCAGCAGTGCGTCTTTGGGGAATCAGCCCCAGCATTTT. Protein product: CASSASLGNQPQHF.